One sample yielded the 25 T cell receptor beta chains listed below, sequenced in a study of shared clonotypes between healthy human individuals. The protocol was immunoSEQ multiplex PCR, while the TCRdb copy is restricted to in-frame clones and leaves out a portion. The sample has 750,000 to 1,000,000 clones; almost 95% are singletons. CD45RO-negative CD8 cells positively selected for CCR7 made up the naive population, which excluded terminally differentiated effector memory CD45RA+ cells. The sample comprised naive CD8+ T cells sorted from blood. These receptors were taken from a man aged 25-45 years in good health.

This rearrangement joins TRBV9 to TRBJ1-2; D unclear. The CDR3 consists of 14 residues. CDR1 and CDR2 from the germline V gene are SGDLS and YYNGEE. V lost 0 bases and J 3 bases, leaving 9 bases between the germline ends. The CDR3 DNA reads TGTGCCAGCAGCGTAGTTCCGGGCCACTATGGCTACACCTTC. It yields the protein CASSVVPGHYGYTF.

The V call is TRBV27, the J call TRBJ2-7; D remains unclear. The germline CDR1 and CDR2 sequences are MNHEY and SMNVEV (reference sequence). V lost 0 bases and J 5 bases, leaving 11 bases between the germline ends. The CDR3 is 14 residues long. The CDR3 loop is CASSLSWGNHEQYF. The CDR3 DNA follows: TGTGCCAGCAGTTTATCATGGGGTAACCACGAGCAGTACTTC.

J is TRBJ1-3 and V is TRBV7-8; D is undetermined. CDR1 SGHVS and CDR2 FQNEAQ come from the germline V gene. Trimming removed 5 bases from V and 0 bases from J, with 14 bases in between. This CDR3 comprises 16 residues. CDR3 DNA sequence: TGTGCCAGCAGCCAAGAGGGTAGACGCTCTGGAAACACCATATATTTT. Its translation is CASSQEGRRSGNTIYF.

V is TRBV14 and J is TRBJ1-1; D may be TRBD1 (6 bases). Trimming took 0 bases from V and 5 from J, leaving 19 bases between them. The CDR3 loop spans 17 amino acids. CDR1 and CDR2 from the germline V gene are SGHDN and FVKESK. This chain's CDR3 is CASSQDSGEKGGTEAFF. CDR3 in DNA: TGTGCCAGCAGCCAAGATAGTGGCGAGAAGGGGGGGACTGAAGCTTTCTTT.

V is TRBV27 and J is TRBJ1-2, with a possible D match to TRBD1 (6 bases). This CDR3 is 14 amino acids long. CDR1 and CDR2 from the germline V gene are MNHEY and SMNVEV (reference sequence). V was cut by 5 bases and J by 8 bases, with 18 bases left in between. In DNA form, the CDR3 reads TGTGCCAGCAGTCCTGGGGGCGGAAAACGGGGCTACACCTTC. Its protein is CASSPGGGKRGYTF.

A note on this clone: Distinct nucleotide sequences in the sample also encode this CDR3. The V call is TRBV4-1, the J call TRBJ2-7; maybe TRBD1 (6 bases). This CDR3 is built from 13 residues. CDR1 and CDR2 from the germline V gene are MGHRA and YSYEKL. Trimming cost V 1 base and J 3 bases, with 7 bases left between them. The CDR3 protein is CASSQGTVYEQYF. CDR3 sequence (DNA): TGCGCCAGCAGCCAAGGGACAGTCTACGAGCAGTACTTC.

V and J are TRBV7-9 and TRBJ1-1; D may be TRBD1 (6 bases). The V gene's germline CDR1 is SEHNR and CDR2 FQNEAQ (reference sequence). CDR3 length: 14 residues. V lost 3 bases and J 3 bases, leaving 11 bases between the germline ends. CDR3 in amino acids: CASSLGTPDTEAFF. The CDR3 DNA follows: TGTGCCAGCAGCTTGGGGACACCAGACACTGAAGCTTTCTTT.

The CDR3 sequence: CASSSGTGASSYEQYF. The CDR3 DNA follows: TGTGCCAGCAGCTCCGGGACAGGCGCATCCTCCTACGAGCAGTACTTC. The chain links TRBV7-9 to TRBJ2-7; 8 nucleotides align to TRBD1. Trimming took 4 bases from V and 0 from J; bases not matched to a gene: 8. Germline loops: CDR1 SEHNR, CDR2 FQNEAQ (reference sequence). The CDR3 is 16 amino acids.

The genes are TRBV4-3 and TRBJ2-2; the D gene is possibly TRBD2 (5 bases). This CDR3 region has 16 residues. V dropped 3 bases and J dropped 0 bases, with 11 bases sitting between them. In germline, CDR1 is LGHNA, CDR2 YSLEER. As DNA, the CDR3 is TGCGCCAGCAGCCACCCAGGAGGTACGAACACCGGGGAGCTGTTTTTT. Its protein is CASSHPGGTNTGELFF.

This chain uses TRBV6-5 with TRBJ2-1; no firm D call. CDR3 length equals 13 residues. The ends were cut back, 5 bases at V and 9 bases at J, with 14 bases in the middle. Germline CDR1 and CDR2: MNHEY and SVGAGI. This CDR3 is CASSTHYGAEQFF. CDR3 DNA sequence: TGTGCCAGCAGTACCCACTATGGTGCTGAGCAGTTCTTC.

The chain has TRBV5-4 and TRBJ2-1; D possibly corresponds to TRBD2 (5 bases). Germline loops: CDR1 SGHNT, CDR2 YYREEE (reference sequence). The CDR3 has 15 residues. Trimming took off 1 base at V and 4 bases at J, with 12 bases between the two ends. The DNA of the CDR3 is TGTGCCAGCAGCTTGAAAATCGGGGTTTACAATGAGCAGTTCTTC. Translated, it gives CASSLKIGVYNEQFF.

The chain has TRBV13 and TRBJ1-3; D unclear. The CDR3 extends over 17 amino acids. CDR1 is PRHDT and CDR2 is FYEKMQ in the germline V gene (reference sequence). V gave up 6 bases and J gave up 2 bases, with 20 bases separating them. In nucleotides, the CDR3 is TGTGCCAGCAGTCATTTTGCCCCAGGCAATACTGGAAACACCATATATTTT. Amino acids: CASSHFAPGNTGNTIYF.

V usage is TRBV5-1 and J usage is TRBJ2-3; 10 positions agree with TRBD2. The CDR3 loop spans 16 amino acids. CDR1 and CDR2 (germline): SGHRS, YFSETQ. The V segment lost 4 bases and the J segment 2 bases; nucleotides outside the gene matches: 7. The CDR3 sequence: CASSGNLAGDTDTQYF. The CDR3 coding sequence is TGCGCCAGCAGCGGTAACCTAGCGGGGGACACAGATACGCAGTATTTT.

The chain combines TRBV11-1 with TRBJ2-1, with 7 bases matching TRBD2. Germline trimming cut 6 bases from V and 8 bases from J; bases unmatched to any gene: 4. The germline CDR1 and CDR2 sequences are SGHAT and FQDESV (reference sequence). The CDR3 consists of 12 residues. CDR3 sequence reads: CASRIAGDEQFF. In DNA form, the CDR3 reads TGTGCCAGCAGGATAGCGGGCGATGAGCAGTTCTTC.

V and J are TRBV27 and TRBJ2-7; 7 bases fit TRBD1. CDR3 length: 14 amino acids. Germline lookup yields CDR1 MNHEY and CDR2 SMNVEV (reference sequence). The J segment lost 5 bases and the V segment lost 2 bases, leaving 6 bases of the junction unmatched. CDR3 protein: CASSLMGQSDEQYF. For the CDR3, the DNA is TGTGCCAGCAGTTTAATGGGACAGTCCGACGAGCAGTACTTC.

This sequence joins TRBV7-6 and TRBJ2-4, with D perhaps matching TRBD1 (5 bases). Germline CDR1 reads SGHVS; CDR2 reads FNYEAQ. This CDR3 region has 15 residues. The germline V and J ends were trimmed by 5 bases and 6 bases, with 17 bases remaining between them. The chain's CDR3 is CASSPTRDRGNIQYF. The CDR3 coding sequence is TGTGCCAGCAGCCCAACCAGGGATAGGGGAAACATTCAGTACTTC.

This clone was seen only once. V gene TRBV15 combines with J gene TRBJ2-3, with D perhaps TRBD1 (5 bases). The length of the CDR3 is 13 residues. The germline CDR1 and CDR2 sequences are LNHNV and YYDKDF (reference sequence). Trimming stripped 6 bases from V and 6 bases from J, with 13 bases between. CDR3 loop: CATRGLLRDTQYF. The CDR3 DNA follows: TGTGCCACCAGGGGGCTCCTCCGGGATACGCAGTATTTT.

Points on this clone: The sample holds other DNA sequences that translate to the same CDR3. This chain links TRBV29-1 with TRBJ2-7; TRBD2 matches at 9 bases. V trimming: 1 base; J trimming: 3 bases; junction bases outside the gene matches: 4. The germline CDR1 and CDR2 sequences are SQVTM and ANQGSEA. The CDR3 has 14 residues. The CDR3: CSVEGLAESYEQYF. The CDR3 coding sequence is TGCAGCGTTGAAGGACTAGCGGAAAGCTACGAGCAGTACTTC.

This clone was seen a single time. This chain uses TRBV28 with TRBJ2-7, with D perhaps TRBD1 or TRBD2 (5 bases each). There are 13 residues in the CDR3. V was shortened by 3 bases and J by 5 bases, with 11 bases between the two germline ends. Germline values: CDR1 MDHEN, CDR2 SYDVKM. CDR3 residues: CASSLWDDNEQYF. The CDR3, as DNA: TGTGCCAGCAGTTTGTGGGACGACAACGAGCAGTACTTC.

V and J are TRBV5-4 and TRBJ2-7, with D possibly matching TRBD2 (6 bases). CDR3 length: 14 residues. V was pared by 5 bases and J by 2 bases, with 14 bases between. Germline CDR1 is SGHNT and CDR2 is YYREEE (reference sequence). As DNA, the CDR3 is TGTGCCAGCAGATATAGCGGAACCGCCTACGAGCAGTACTTC. The encoded protein is CASRYSGTAYEQYF.

The V and J genes are TRBV7-2 and TRBJ2-1; D is unresolved. Germline CDR1 is SGHTA and CDR2 is FQGNSA. The CDR3 loop spans 12 amino acids. V was pared by 5 bases and J by 10 bases, with 12 bases between. The CDR3 loop reads CASSLSAKEQFF. The CDR3, as DNA: TGTGCCAGCAGCCTTTCGGCTAAGGAGCAGTTCTTC.

As concerns this clone: This may arise from a read error, as a much more abundant clone is one base away. The V gene is TRBV29-1, the J gene TRBJ2-1; 13 bases align to TRBD2. After removal of 3 bases from V and 5 bases from J, the junction contained 1 base not matched to a gene. CDR1 and CDR2 (germline): SQVTM, ANQGSEA. This CDR3 is built from 14 residues. The CDR3: CSVEGTSGDNEQFF. In DNA, the CDR3 is TGCAGCGTTGAGGGGACTAGCGGGGACAATGAGCAGTTCTTC.

The chain links TRBV6-1 to TRBJ2-1; 10 bases are a match to TRBD2. This CDR3 has 16 residues. Looked up from germline, CDR1 is MNHNS and CDR2 is SASEGT. Trimming took 4 bases from V and 3 from J; bases not matched to a gene: 6. The CDR3 DNA is TGTGCCAGCAGTGGATCACTAGCGGGGCACTACAATGAGCAGTTCTTC. It yields the protein CASSGSLAGHYNEQFF.

The chain recombines TRBV27 with TRBJ2-3; 10 bases fit TRBD2. Germline V gene lookup returns CDR1 MNHEY and CDR2 SMNVEV (reference sequence). J lost 4 bases, V lost 1 base, and 8 bases had no gene match. The CDR3 has 17 residues. The CDR3 region has the DNA TGTGCCAGCAGTTTATTTCCTAGCGGGAGTGCTGCAGATACGCAGTATTTT. This encodes CASSLFPSGSAADTQYF.

The chain employs TRBV14 and TRBJ2-7, with D possibly being TRBD1 (5 bases). Between the trimmed V and J ends, which lost 0 bases and 2 bases, there was a span of 14 bases. Germline V CDR1 and CDR2: SGHDN, FVKESK. The length of the CDR3 is 16 residues. CDR3 residues: CASSQDYAGSPYEQYF. CDR3 DNA: TGTGCCAGCAGCCAAGACTACGCAGGGTCCCCCTACGAGCAGTACTTC.